One sample yielded the 6 T cell receptor beta chains listed below, sequenced in a study of shared T cell receptors in the human thymus. Repertoires were generated with immunoSEQ multiplex PCR, while TCRdb's copy carries only in-frame clones and drops some. The table records around 730,000 clones, 80% to 90% of them present only once. The sample was also linked to a second study, of human thymus T cells.

Sequenced material: thymocytes. These receptors were taken from a girl less than two years old with a congenital heart defect.

The chain is built from TRBV6-1 and TRBJ1-1; no firm D call. Per the germline V gene, CDR1 is MNHNS and CDR2 is SASEGT. CDR3 length: 11 amino acids. With 7 bases removed from V and 3 bases from J, the gap between germline ends came to 6 bases. CDR3 sequence: CASTFDTEAFF. The CDR3 nucleotides are TGTGCCAGCACGTTTGACACTGAAGCTTTCTTT.

V and J are TRBV5-4 and TRBJ2-7; TRBD2 agrees at 9 bases. V gave up 4 bases and J gave up 5 bases; unmatched junction bases: 7. This CDR3 comprises 14 residues. Per the germline V gene, CDR1 is SGHNT and CDR2 is YYREEE (reference sequence). This chain's CDR3 is CASSRLAAPNEQYF. In DNA form, the CDR3 reads TGTGCCAGCAGCCGACTAGCGGCCCCCAACGAGCAGTACTTC.

This sequence joins TRBV15 and TRBJ1-2; D may be TRBD1 (5 bases). From germline, CDR1 is LNHNV and CDR2 YYDKDF (reference sequence). V was trimmed by 0 bases and J by 6 bases, leaving 26 bases between them. This CDR3 has 19 residues. The CDR3 sequence is CATSRESGRPLSGGNGYTF. The CDR3 nucleotides read TGTGCCACCAGCAGAGAATCCGGGAGACCACTCTCCGGGGGTAATGGCTACACCTTC. Full variable domain (missing parts from reference TRBV15 and TRBJ1-2): DAMVIQNPRYQVTQFGKPVTLSCSQTLNHNVMYWYQQKSSQAPKLLFHYYDKDFNNEADTPDNFQSRRPNTSFCFLDIRSPGLGDTAMYLCATSRESGRPLSGGNGYTFGSGTRLTVV.

CDR3 sequence (DNA): TGTGCCAGCAGTCAGGGATTTAATGAAAAACTGTTTTTT. Protein product: CASSQGFNEKLFF. The V call is TRBV2, the J call TRBJ1-4, with D maybe TRBD1 (5 bases). Germline loops: CDR1 SNHLY, CDR2 FYNNEI. V was clipped by 5 bases and J by 4 bases, with 8 bases between them. The CDR3 runs to 13 residues. Using reference TRBV2 and TRBJ1-4 for the parts outside the CDR3, the full variable domain is EPEVTQTPSHQVTQMGQEVILRCVPISNHLYFYWYRQILGQKVEFLVSFYNNEISEKSEIFDDQFSVERPDGSNFTLKIRSTKLEDSAMYFCASSQGFNEKLFFGSGTQLSVL.

This clone showed up just once. The genes are TRBV29-1 and TRBJ2-7; D gene ambiguous. The V gene lost 5 bases and the J gene lost 3 bases, with 11 bases spanning the gap. This CDR3 contains 12 residues. The germline V gene has CDR1 SQVTM and CDR2 ANQGSEA. The CDR3 loop reads CSVQQKSYEQYF. CDR3 DNA sequence: TGCAGCGTTCAACAGAAGAGCTACGAGCAGTACTTC.

V is TRBV19 and J is TRBJ1-6; 10 nucleotides agree with TRBD1. The CDR3 consists of 18 residues. J gave up 8 bases and V 3 bases, and 13 bases lay outside the gene matches. The germline V gene encodes CDR1 LNHDA and CDR2 SQIVND (reference sequence). CDR3 in DNA: TGTGCCAGTAGTATTCGGACAGGGGGAAAGTCGAAAGATTCACCCCTCCACTTT. Protein product: CASSIRTGGKSKDSPLHF.